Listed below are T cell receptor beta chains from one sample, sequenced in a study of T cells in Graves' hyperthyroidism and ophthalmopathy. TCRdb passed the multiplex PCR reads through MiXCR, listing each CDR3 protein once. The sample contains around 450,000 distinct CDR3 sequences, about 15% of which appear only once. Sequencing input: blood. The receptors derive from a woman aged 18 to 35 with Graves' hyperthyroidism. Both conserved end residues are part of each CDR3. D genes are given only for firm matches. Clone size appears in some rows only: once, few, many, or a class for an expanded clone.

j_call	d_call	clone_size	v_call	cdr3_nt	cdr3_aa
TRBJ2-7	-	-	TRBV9	TGTGCCAGCAGCGTAGGGTACAGTCCGGCGAGGGAGCAGTACTTC	CASSVGYSPAREQYF
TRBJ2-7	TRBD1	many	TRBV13	TGTGCCAGCAGCGCTCCCACAGGGGGCGTTATCCACGAGCAGTACTTC	CASSAPTGGVIHEQYF
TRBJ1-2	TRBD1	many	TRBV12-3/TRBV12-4	TGTGCCAGCAGCAGACAGGGTCCTGGCTACACCTTC	CASSRQGPGYTF
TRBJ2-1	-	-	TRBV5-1	TGCGCCAGCAGCTTGGCTACAGGGCCCTACAATGAGCAGTTCTTC	CASSLATGPYNEQFF
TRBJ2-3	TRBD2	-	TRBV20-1	TGCAGTGCTAGACGAGGACTAGCGGGGGGCGCAGATACGCAGTATTTT	CSARRGLAGGADTQYF
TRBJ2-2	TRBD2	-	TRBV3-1	TGTGCCAGCAGCCCTAGCGGGAGAAAGGCCGGGGAGCTGTTTTTT	CASSPSGRKAGELFF
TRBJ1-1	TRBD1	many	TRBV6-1	TGTGCCAGCAGTGGACAGGGGGCGGTTACTGAAGCTTTCTTT	CASSGQGAVTEAFF
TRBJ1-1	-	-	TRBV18	TGTGCCAGCTCACCATATACTCCAGGGGAGAACACTGAAGCTTTCTTT	CASSPYTPGENTEAFF
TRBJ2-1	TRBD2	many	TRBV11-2	TGTGCCAGCAGCTTACTAGCGGGAACTTACAATGAGCAGTTCTTC	CASSLLAGTYNEQFF
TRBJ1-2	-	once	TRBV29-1	TGCAGCGTTGCCCAAAGTGGGGGGCGCAACTATGGCTACACCTTC	CSVAQSGGRNYGYTF
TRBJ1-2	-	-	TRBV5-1	TGCGCCAGCAACTTGGCCGGTCGGGCAGGGGTTGACTATGGCTACACCTTC	CASNLAGRAGVDYGYTF
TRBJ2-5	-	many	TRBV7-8	TGTGCCAGCAGCCTACCTGGGACCCAGTACTTC	CASSLPGTQYF
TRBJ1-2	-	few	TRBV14	TGTGCCAGCAGCTCTCCGGACAGCTTGTCCTATGGCTACACCTTC	CASSSPDSLSYGYTF
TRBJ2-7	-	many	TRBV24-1	TGTGCCACCAGTGATTTGCAGGGGGGACACGAGCAGTACTTC	CATSDLQGGHEQYF
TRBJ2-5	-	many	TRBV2	TGTGCCAGCAGTGAATTGGCGGCGACGGCTCCCCAACAAGAGACCCAGTACTTC	CASSELAATAPQQETQYF
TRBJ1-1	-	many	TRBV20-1	TGCAGTGCGGCAGGGGACACTGAAGCTTTCTTT	CSAAGDTEAFF
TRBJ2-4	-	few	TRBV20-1	TGCAGTGCTAGAGATAGGGGAAGGTCTAAAAACATTCAGTACTTC	CSARDRGRSKNIQYF
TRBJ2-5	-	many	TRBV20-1	TGCAGTGCTAGAGATACTAGAGAGACCCAGTACTTC	CSARDTRETQYF
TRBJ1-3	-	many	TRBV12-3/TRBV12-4	TGTGCCAGCAGTTTTATTAGACCCCTGACCACCATATATTTT	CASSFIRPLTTIYF
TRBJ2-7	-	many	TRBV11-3	TGTGCCAGCAGCTTCTCATCTGGCTACGAGCAGTACTTC	CASSFSSGYEQYF
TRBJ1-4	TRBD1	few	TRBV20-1	TGCAGTGCCACCACCCACGGACAGGGCGCAACTAATGAAAAACTGTTTTTT	CSATTHGQGATNEKLFF
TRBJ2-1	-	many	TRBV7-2	TGTGCCAGCAGCTTAGCGGACACCTACAATGAGCAGTTCTTC	CASSLADTYNEQFF
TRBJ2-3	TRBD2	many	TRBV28	TGTGCCAGCGCTAGCGGGAGTATTGGTACAGATACGCAGTATTTT	CASASGSIGTDTQYF
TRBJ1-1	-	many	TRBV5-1	TGCGCCAGCAGCTTGGGACAGAAAGCTTTCTTT	CASSLGQKAFF
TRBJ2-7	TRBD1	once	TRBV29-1	TGCAGCTGTAAGCAGGGGGCCTACGAGCAGTACTTC	CSCKQGAYEQYF
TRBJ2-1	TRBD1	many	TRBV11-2	TGTGCCAGCAGCCCCCTGGGACAGTACAATGAGCAGTTCTTC	CASSPLGQYNEQFF
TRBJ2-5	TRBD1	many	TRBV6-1	TGTGCCAGCCACCACACCCGCCTCGGACAGGGGCAGGAGACCCAGTACTTC	CASHHTRLGQGQETQYF
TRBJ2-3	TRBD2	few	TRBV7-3	TGTGCCAGCACCCTTGGGACTAGTTACGGAGATACGCAGTATTTT	CASTLGTSYGDTQYF
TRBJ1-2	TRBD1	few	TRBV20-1	TGCAGTGCTAGGGTCCTTAACCGGAGACAGGGGGCGCTCGATGGCTACACCTTC	CSARVLNRRQGALDGYTF
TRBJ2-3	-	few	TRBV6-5	TGTGCCAGCAGTTACAAATATCAGTTCACAGATACGCAGTATTTT	CASSYKYQFTDTQYF